One and the same sample provided the 27 T cell receptor beta chains below, sequenced in a study of Ad26.COV2.S vaccination and SARS-CoV-2 variants. TCRdb's copy holds only in-frame clones and misses some; the assay was immunoSEQ multiplex PCR. The sample consists of 350,000 to 400,000 clones, less than 90% of them appearing once. The treatment: 15 to 20 received Ad26.COV2.S at low or high dose, single or two shots; five or six received placebo; per-sample allocation not given. All samples were drawn on day 63, counting from the first vaccine or placebo injection. The input for sequencing was peripheral blood, taken in a trial of Ad26.COV2.S vaccine versus placebo. Every receptor here comes from a person aged 18 to 65 who received the Ad26.COV2.S COVID-19 vaccine or a placebo.

This clone has a handful of counts. The chain couples TRBV2 to TRBJ1-1; D is unresolved. This CDR3 contains 14 residues. CDR1 is SNHLY and CDR2 is FYNNEI in the germline V gene. V was cut by 6 bases and J by 1 base, with 12 bases left in between. For the CDR3, the DNA is TGTGCCAGCAGCGTCACTACGGGGAACACTGAAGCTTTCTTT. Its protein product is CASSVTTGNTEAFF. Looking up the rest from reference TRBV2 and TRBJ1-1 gives the full variable domain: EPEVTQTPSHQVTQMGQEVILRCVPISNHLYFYWYRQILGQKVEFLVSFYNNEISEKSEIFDDQFSVERPDGSNFTLKIRSTKLEDSAMYFCASSVTTGNTEAFFGQGTRLTVV.

This clone occurred once. The rearrangement uses TRBV5-5 and TRBJ2-7, with D hard to call. Trimming pared 2 bases from V and 3 bases from J, leaving 6 bases between. The CDR3 length is 12 residues. Germline V gives CDR1 SGHKS, CDR2 YYEKEE (reference sequence). Written as DNA, the CDR3 is TGTGCCAGCAGCTTTTACCTCTACGAGCAGTACTTC. It yields the protein CASSFYLYEQYF. Based on the CDR3 plus reference TRBV5-5 and TRBJ2-7, the full variable domain is DAGVTQSPTHLIKTRGQQVTLRCSPISGHKSVSWYQQVLGQGPQFIFQYYEKEERGRGNFPDRFSARQFPNYSSELNVNALLLGDSALYLCASSFYLYEQYFGPGTRLTVT.

This clone was counted a single time. V usage is TRBV5-4 and J usage is TRBJ1-1, with D hard to call. The CDR3 runs 13 residues. Germline V gives CDR1 SGHNT, CDR2 YYREEE (reference sequence). Between the trimmed V and J ends, which lost 7 bases and 4 bases, there was a span of 14 bases. DNA for the CDR3: TGTGCCAGCGCCCTCTCCGGGGTCACTGAAGCTTTCTTT. Protein: CASALSGVTEAFF. The full variable domain, in which reference TRBV5-4 and TRBJ1-1 provide the parts outside the CDR3, is ETGVTQSPTHLIKTRGQQVTLRCSSQSGHNTVSWYQQALGQGPQFIFQYYREEENGRGNFPPRFSGLQFPNYSSELNVNALELDDSALYLCASALSGVTEAFFGQGTRLTVV.

V gene TRBV7-9 combines with J gene TRBJ1-4; D remains ambiguous. The germline V gene encodes CDR1 SEHNR and CDR2 FQNEAQ (reference sequence). The germline V and J ends were trimmed by 5 bases and 6 bases, with 4 bases remaining between them. The CDR3 runs 11 residues. Here the CDR3 DNA reads TGTGCCAGCAGCCCCCATGAAAAACTGTTTTTT. Translation gives CASSPHEKLFF. The entire variable domain, with the rest obtained from reference TRBV7-9 and TRBJ1-4, is as follows: DTGVSQNPRHKITKRGQNVTFRCDPISEHNRLYWYRQTLGQGPEFLTYFQNEAQLEKSRLLSDRFSAERPKGSFSTLEIQRTEQGDSAMYLCASSPHEKLFFGSGTQLSVL.

The chain links TRBV4-1 to TRBJ1-2; possibly TRBD1 for D (6 bases). This CDR3 has 13 residues. The V gene lost 1 base and the J gene lost 8 bases, with 11 bases spanning the gap. Per the germline V gene, CDR1 is MGHRA and CDR2 is YSYEKL. CDR3 coding DNA: TGCGCCAGCAGCCAAGTCAACAGGGCAGGCTACACCTTC. This codes for CASSQVNRAGYTF.

The V and J genes are TRBV5-1 and TRBJ1-1; D is uncertain. This CDR3 contains 13 residues. Trimming shortened V by 5 bases and J by 3 bases, and 11 bases separated the two germline ends. Per germline, CDR1 SGHRS and CDR2 YFSETQ. CDR3 in amino acids: CASSLRGYTEAFF. In DNA, the CDR3 is TGCGCCAGCAGTTTACGGGGTTACACTGAAGCTTTCTTT.

The chain recombines TRBV2 with TRBJ2-4; 12 nucleotides align to TRBD2. The germline gives CDR1 SNHLY, CDR2 FYNNEI. CDR3 length: 17 residues. V shed 2 bases and J 3 bases; nucleotides not matched to a gene: 5. As DNA, the CDR3 is TGTGCCAGCAGTGAACCTAGCGGGGGGGCCGGCAAAAACATTCAGTACTTC. This encodes CASSEPSGGAGKNIQYF.

This clone showed up just a few times. DNA of the CDR3: TGCGCCAGCAGCAAGGAACAGGGAGGGGAAAAACTGTTTTTT. Its translation: CASSKEQGGEKLFF. V is TRBV5-1 and J is TRBJ1-4; a possible D gene is TRBD1 (6 bases). Germline loops: CDR1 SGHRS, CDR2 YFSETQ. V was cut by 4 bases and J by 8 bases, with 15 bases left in between. The CDR3 consists of 14 residues.

V and J are TRBV2 and TRBJ2-5, with D tentatively TRBD2 (5 bases). CDR1 and CDR2 (germline): SNHLY, FYNNEI. The CDR3 sequence is 14 residues long. The V end lost 8 bases, the J end lost 10 bases, and 23 bases lay between the germline ends. CDR3 in DNA: TGTGCCAGCGGAGTAAAGGACTCCTCCTCGGACCAGTACTTC. Its translation is CASGVKDSSSDQYF.

V is TRBV2 and J is TRBJ2-1, with 13 bases matching TRBD2. Germline CDR1 is SNHLY and CDR2 is FYNNEI. The CDR3 runs 17 residues. V shed 10 bases, J shed 8 bases, and the junction held 17 bases outside the gene matches. The chain's CDR3 is CANNHRNTSGGVYEQFF. CDR3 DNA sequence: TGTGCCAACAACCATAGAAATACTAGCGGGGGGGTGTATGAGCAGTTCTTC.

The chain is built from TRBV28 and TRBJ2-5; 8 bases agree with TRBD1. Trimming removed 6 bases from V and 9 bases from J; junction bases left unmatched: 12. Germline V gives CDR1 MDHEN, CDR2 SYDVKM. The CDR3 totals 14 residues. CDR3 sequence reads: CASSSDRGYTSQYF. CDR3 nucleotide sequence: TGTGCCAGCAGCTCCGACAGGGGCTATACGTCCCAGTACTTC. The full variable domain, rest sourced from reference TRBV28 and TRBJ2-5, is DVKVTQSSRYLVKRTGEKVFLECVQDMDHENMFWYRQDPGLGLRLIYFSYDVKMKEKGDIPEGYSVSREKKERFSLILESASTNQTSMYLCASSSDRGYTSQYFGPGTRLLVL.

In the case of this clone: The identical CDR3 is also encoded by other nucleotide sequences in the sample. V gene TRBV7-9 combines with J gene TRBJ1-4; D not certain. The V and J ends lost 1 base and 8 bases respectively, with 5 bases between them. The CDR3 length is 12 residues. The germline gives CDR1 SEHNR, CDR2 FQNEAQ (reference sequence). CDR3 protein: CASSLGGEKLFF. Written as DNA, the CDR3 is TGTGCCAGCAGCTTAGGGGGAGAAAAACTGTTTTTT.

This clone was detected once. The gene calls are TRBV14 and TRBJ2-5, with D maybe TRBD1 (6 bases). The germline CDR1 and CDR2 sequences are SGHDN and FVKESK. The CDR3 runs to 17 residues. V lost 1 base and J lost 0, with 15 bases in between. The CDR3 is CASSQANFDRYQETQYF. The CDR3 nucleotides are TGTGCCAGCAGCCAAGCAAACTTCGACAGGTACCAAGAGACCCAGTACTTC.

This clone showed up just a few times. The same CDR3 arises from other DNA sequences in this sample as well. This sequence joins TRBV3-1 (or the pseudogene TRBV3-2) and TRBJ2-2; D is undetermined. Trimming stripped 1 base from V and 5 bases from J, with 5 bases between. Germline V CDR1 and CDR2: LGHDT, YNNKEL (reference sequence). This CDR3 contains 13 residues. CDR3 sequence reads: CASSQARTGELFF. The DNA of the CDR3 is TGTGCCAGCAGCCAAGCCCGAACCGGGGAGCTGTTTTTT.

The chain has TRBV7-8 and TRBJ1-2; tentatively, D is TRBD1 (5 bases). V was clipped by 1 base and J by 1 base, with 10 bases between them. CDR1 SGHVS and CDR2 FQNEAQ come from the germline V gene. The CDR3 is 15 residues long. CDR3 sequence: CASSLGGSRNYGYTF. Here the CDR3 DNA reads TGTGCCAGCAGCTTAGGGGGCTCCCGTAACTATGGCTACACCTTC.

The genes are TRBV7-8 and TRBJ1-4, with TRBD1 identical over 8 bases. The CDR3 loop spans 14 amino acids. V dropped 5 bases and J dropped 8; count of bases not matched to a gene: 7. Germline lookup yields CDR1 SGHVS and CDR2 FQNEAQ. The CDR3, as DNA: TGTGCCAGCAGCGACGGACAGGGCCCAGAAAAACTGTTTTTT. Amino acids: CASSDGQGPEKLFF. Using reference TRBV7-8 and TRBJ1-4 for the parts outside the CDR3, the full variable domain is GAGVSQSPRYKVAKRGQDVALRCDPISGHVSLFWYQQALGQGPEFLTYFQNEAQLDKSGLPSDRFFAERPEGSVSTLKIQRTQQEDSAVYLCASSDGQGPEKLFFGSGTQLSVL.

The chain couples TRBV5-1 to TRBJ1-1; D remains ambiguous. From germline, CDR1 is SGHRS and CDR2 YFSETQ. V was trimmed by 0 bases and J by 0 bases, leaving 9 bases between them. The CDR3 has 15 amino acids. The CDR3 spells CASSLVGSMNTEAFF. CDR3 in DNA: TGCGCCAGCAGCTTGGTGGGTTCCATGAACACTGAAGCTTTCTTT.

This chain uses TRBV5-1 with TRBJ2-5; the match to TRBD2 covers 8 bases. The junction had 7 bases not matched to a gene; V was cut back by 4 bases and J by 5 bases. The germline gives CDR1 SGHRS, CDR2 YFSETQ. The CDR3 length is 14 residues. CDR3 region: CASSNGGARETQYF. Here the CDR3 DNA reads TGCGCCAGCAGCAACGGGGGGGCCAGGGAGACCCAGTACTTC.

The V and J genes are TRBV2 and TRBJ2-7; 8 bases are shared with TRBD1. CDR1 SNHLY and CDR2 FYNNEI come from the germline V gene. The CDR3 loop spans 15 amino acids. With 7 bases clipped from V and 2 bases from J, the junction kept 10 bases outside the gene matches. CDR3 in DNA: TGTGCCAGCACAGATAGTGGGACAGGTACCTACGAGCAGTACTTC. It translates to CASTDSGTGTYEQYF.

This clone has only one observation. This chain uses TRBV10-2 with TRBJ1-4; tentative D call: TRBD1 (5 bases). The CDR3 totals 13 residues. Germline assignment: CDR1 WSHSY and CDR2 SAAADI. Trimming left V 7 bases short and J 6 bases short, with 12 bases between. In nucleotides, the CDR3 is TGCGCCAGCAAACAGGACTGGGATGAAAAACTGTTTTTT. Translated: CASKQDWDEKLFF.

This sequence joins TRBV19 and TRBJ2-6; a weak D match, TRBD2 (7 bases). The germline CDR1 and CDR2 sequences are LNHDA and SQIVND (reference sequence). V was pared by 3 bases and J by 0 bases, with 15 bases between. This CDR3 has 18 residues. The CDR3 here is CASSILRGGDSGANVLTF. CDR3 bases: TGTGCCAGTAGTATCCTCAGGGGAGGGGACTCTGGGGCCAACGTCCTGACTTTC.

The chain joins TRBV10-2 to TRBJ1-1; 9 bases align to TRBD1. The junction had 10 bases not matched to a gene; V was cut back by 7 bases and J by 10 bases. The CDR3 covers 13 residues. Looked up from germline, CDR1 is WSHSY and CDR2 is SAAADI. The DNA for the CDR3 is TGCGCCAGCACCAGCGGGACAGGGCCGGGAGCTTTCTTT. Protein sequence: CASTSGTGPGAFF.

V and J are TRBV21-1 and TRBJ1-2; the table's D call TRBD1 went unverified against the DNA. TRBV21-1 has pseudogene status. This CDR3 region has 11 residues. The CDR3 sequence: CASGASRGYTF. In nucleotides, the CDR3 is TGTGCCAGCGGGGCCTCGAGGGGCTACACCTTC.

The chain has TRBV3-1 (or the pseudogene TRBV3-2) and TRBJ1-5, with unresolved D. This CDR3 comprises 16 residues. V dropped 0 bases and J dropped 4 bases, with 13 bases sitting between them. Germline CDR1 LGHDT, CDR2 YNNKEL (reference sequence). Here the CDR3 DNA reads TGTGCCAGCAGCCAAGATGAGGGAGGTCGGAATCAGCCCCAGCATTTT. Translation: CASSQDEGGRNQPQHF.

J is TRBJ1-1 and V is TRBV7-9; weak D call: TRBD1 (5 bases). Between the trimmed V and J ends, which lost 5 bases and 6 bases, there was a span of 16 bases. The length of the CDR3 is 14 residues. Germline CDR1 and CDR2: SEHNR and FQNEAQ (reference sequence). The CDR3 region has the DNA TGTGCCAGCAGCCCAAGAGGGGAAGGAGCTGAAGCTTTCTTT. Protein sequence: CASSPRGEGAEAFF.

This rearrangement joins TRBV7-9 to TRBJ2-2; 8 bases agree with TRBD1. V dropped 5 bases and J dropped 5; count of bases not matched to a gene: 7. From germline, CDR1 is SEHNR and CDR2 FQNEAQ (reference sequence). The CDR3 loop spans 15 amino acids. CDR3 amino acids: CASSTNRGLTGELFF. The CDR3 DNA follows: TGTGCCAGCAGCACCAACAGGGGGTTGACCGGGGAGCTGTTTTTT.

This clone was counted a single time. The gene calls are TRBV2 and TRBJ2-5; D gene ambiguous. This CDR3 region has 11 residues. Trimming left V 2 bases short and J 4 bases short, with 2 bases between. Germline loops: CDR1 SNHLY, CDR2 FYNNEI. In nucleotides, the CDR3 is TGTGCCAGCAGTGAAAGAGAGACCCAGTACTTC. Protein: CASSERETQYF.